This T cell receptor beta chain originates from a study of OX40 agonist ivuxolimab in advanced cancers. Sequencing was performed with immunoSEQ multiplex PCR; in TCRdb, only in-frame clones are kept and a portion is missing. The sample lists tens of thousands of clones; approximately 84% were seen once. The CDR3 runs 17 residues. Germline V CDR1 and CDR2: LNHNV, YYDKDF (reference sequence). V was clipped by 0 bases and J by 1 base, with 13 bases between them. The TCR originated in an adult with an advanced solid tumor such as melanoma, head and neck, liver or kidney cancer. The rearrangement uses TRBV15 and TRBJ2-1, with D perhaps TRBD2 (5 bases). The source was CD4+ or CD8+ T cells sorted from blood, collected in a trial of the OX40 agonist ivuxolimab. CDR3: CATSRDLGVSSYNEQFF. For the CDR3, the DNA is TGTGCCACCAGCAGAGATCTCGGGGTGAGTTCCTACAATGAGCAGTTCTTC. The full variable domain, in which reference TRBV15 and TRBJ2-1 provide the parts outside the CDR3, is DAMVIQNPRYQVTQFGKPVTLSCSQTLNHNVMYWYQQKSSQAPKLLFHYYDKDFNNEADTPDNFQSRRPNTSFCFLDIRSPGLGDTAMYLCATSRDLGVSSYNEQFFGPGTRLTVL.